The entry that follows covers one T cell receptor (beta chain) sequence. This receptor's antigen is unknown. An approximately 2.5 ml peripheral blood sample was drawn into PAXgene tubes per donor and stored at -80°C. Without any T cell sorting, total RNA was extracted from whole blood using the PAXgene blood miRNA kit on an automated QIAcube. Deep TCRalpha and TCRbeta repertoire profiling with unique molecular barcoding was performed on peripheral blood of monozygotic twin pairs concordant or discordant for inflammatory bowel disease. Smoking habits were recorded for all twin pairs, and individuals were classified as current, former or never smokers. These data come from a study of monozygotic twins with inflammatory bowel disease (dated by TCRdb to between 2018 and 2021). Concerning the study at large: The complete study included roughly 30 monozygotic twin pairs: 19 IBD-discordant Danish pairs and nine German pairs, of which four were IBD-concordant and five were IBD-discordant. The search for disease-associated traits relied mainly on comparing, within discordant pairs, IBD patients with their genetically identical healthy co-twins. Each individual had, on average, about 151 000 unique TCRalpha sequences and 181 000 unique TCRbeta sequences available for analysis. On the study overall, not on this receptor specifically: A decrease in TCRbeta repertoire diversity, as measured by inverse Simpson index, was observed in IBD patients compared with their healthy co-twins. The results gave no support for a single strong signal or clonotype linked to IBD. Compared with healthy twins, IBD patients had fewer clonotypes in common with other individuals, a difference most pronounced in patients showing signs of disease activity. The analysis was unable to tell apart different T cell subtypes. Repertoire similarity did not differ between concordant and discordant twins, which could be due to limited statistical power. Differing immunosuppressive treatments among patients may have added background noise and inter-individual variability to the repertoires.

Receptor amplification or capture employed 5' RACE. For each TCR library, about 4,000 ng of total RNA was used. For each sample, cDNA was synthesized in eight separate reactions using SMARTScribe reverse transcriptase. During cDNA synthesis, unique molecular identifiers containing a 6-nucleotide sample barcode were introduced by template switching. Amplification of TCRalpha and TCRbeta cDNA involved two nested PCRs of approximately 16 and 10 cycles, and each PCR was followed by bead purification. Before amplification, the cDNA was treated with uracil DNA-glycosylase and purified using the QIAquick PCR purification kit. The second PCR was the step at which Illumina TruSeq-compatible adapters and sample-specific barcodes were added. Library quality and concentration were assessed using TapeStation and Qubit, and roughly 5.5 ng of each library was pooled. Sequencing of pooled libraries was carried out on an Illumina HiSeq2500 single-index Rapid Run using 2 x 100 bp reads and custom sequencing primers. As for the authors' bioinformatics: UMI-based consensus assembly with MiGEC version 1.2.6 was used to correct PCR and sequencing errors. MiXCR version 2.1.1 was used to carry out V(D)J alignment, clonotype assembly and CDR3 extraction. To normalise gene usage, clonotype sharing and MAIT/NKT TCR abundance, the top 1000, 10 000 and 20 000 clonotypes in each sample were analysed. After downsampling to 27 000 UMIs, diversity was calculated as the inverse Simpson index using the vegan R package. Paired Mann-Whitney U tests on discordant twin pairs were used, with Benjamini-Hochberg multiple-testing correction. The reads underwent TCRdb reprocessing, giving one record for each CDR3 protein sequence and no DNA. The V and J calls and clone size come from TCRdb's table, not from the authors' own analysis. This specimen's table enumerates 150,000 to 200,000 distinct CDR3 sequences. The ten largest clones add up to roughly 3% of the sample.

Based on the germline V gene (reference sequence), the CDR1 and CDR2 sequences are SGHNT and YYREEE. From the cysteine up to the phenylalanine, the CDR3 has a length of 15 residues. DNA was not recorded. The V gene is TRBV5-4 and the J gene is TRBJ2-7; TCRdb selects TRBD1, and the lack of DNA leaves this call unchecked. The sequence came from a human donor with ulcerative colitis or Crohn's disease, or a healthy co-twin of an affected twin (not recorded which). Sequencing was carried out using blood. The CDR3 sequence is CASSPGQRYDYEQYF.